This paragraph reports one T cell receptor (beta chain). The antigen is undetermined. 13 Jbeta primers and 60 Vbeta primers were used for the PCR. The method was immunoSEQ multiplex PCR; TCRdb's version includes in-frame clones alone and lacks a portion of them. The sample gives roughly 110,000 clones, around 72% of which show up once; about 14% is in the top ten. Nominal health characterized the donors when sampled, though unrecorded immune exposures were likely. These data originate in a study of cytomegalovirus exposure and HLA in healthy donors. General study findings and limits: Common viral pathogens (according to a later analysis) appeared linked to several of the most significant clusters.

Germline V gives CDR1 MGHRA, CDR2 YSYEKL. V was cut by 0 bases and J by 7 bases, with 15 bases left in between. The CDR3 has 15 residues. This receptor was identified in a woman aged 40 to 50 in good health and CMV-seropositive. The sample was PBMCs. The rearrangement links TRBV4-1 to TRBJ1-2; a possible D gene is TRBD1 (5 bases). CDR3 in amino acids: CASSQEGVLPPGYTF. In nucleotides, the CDR3 is TGCGCCAGCAGCCAAGAAGGGGTACTGCCGCCTGGCTACACCTTC.